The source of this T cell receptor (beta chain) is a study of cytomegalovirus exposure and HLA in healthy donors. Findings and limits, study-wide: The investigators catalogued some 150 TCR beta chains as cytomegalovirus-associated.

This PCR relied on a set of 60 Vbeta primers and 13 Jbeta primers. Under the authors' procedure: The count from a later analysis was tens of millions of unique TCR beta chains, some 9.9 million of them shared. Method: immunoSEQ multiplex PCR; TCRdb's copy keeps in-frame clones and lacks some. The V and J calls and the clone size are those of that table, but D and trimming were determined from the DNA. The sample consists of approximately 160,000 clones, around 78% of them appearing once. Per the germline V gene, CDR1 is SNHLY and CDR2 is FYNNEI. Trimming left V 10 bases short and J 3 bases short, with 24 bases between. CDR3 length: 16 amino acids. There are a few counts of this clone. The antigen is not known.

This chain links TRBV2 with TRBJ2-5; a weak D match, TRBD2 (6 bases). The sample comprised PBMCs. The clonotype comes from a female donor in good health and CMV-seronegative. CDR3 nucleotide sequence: TGTGCCACCTCTAGTGGGTCGGGCGGGGCGGAAGAGACCCAGTACTTC. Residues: CATSSGSGGAEETQYF.